This T cell receptor beta chain appears in the sequencing data of a study of blood T cells in healthy people across ages. In the study overall: About one barcoded beta molecule per two T cells was the capture yield of template switching. Study findings and constraints: Older individuals had lower TCR beta diversity per million T cells (the decline was roughly linear).

About this clonotype itself: Its antigen is as yet unknown.

Unmatched junction bases numbered 11, after V lost 5 bases and J lost 10 bases. The CDR3 sequence is 14 residues long. The germline gives CDR1 SGHRS, CDR2 YFSETQ. Alongside a J-beta primer mix, a sample-barcoded 5' primer served in a second PCR lasting roughly 7 to 11 cycles. A template-switch adaptor with 12 random nucleotides tagged each cDNA molecule. MiXCR, applied by TCRdb to the 5' RACE reads, yields one record per CDR3 protein. The sample shows 600,000 or so distinct CDR3 sequences, around 48% of them seen only once. The TCR originated in a man older than 75 in good health. Sequenced sample: blood. The rearrangement uses TRBV5-1 and TRBJ2-1; 8 positions match TRBD1. The CDR3 coding sequence is TGCGCCAGCAGATGGAAACAGGGGGTAGGCGAGCAGTTCTTC. As protein: CASRWKQGVGEQFF.